Listed here are 11 T cell receptor beta chains from one sample, sequenced in a study of CD8+ T cells in alopecia areata. The treatment is: oral pan-JAK inhibitor, 5-10 mg twice daily. RNA was extracted and reverse transcribed into cDNA as the sequencing template. This table comes from immunoSEQ multiplex PCR, and its TCRdb copy is limited to in-frame clones, with some not included. The repertoire holds 160,000 or so clones, with 58% as singletons. The material sequenced was CD4+ T cells sorted from blood, taken at approximately week 56, from a patient treated with tofacitinib. Receptors were obtained from a human donor with alopecia areata.

V and J are TRBV5-1 and TRBJ1-1; D unclear. Germline assignment: CDR1 SGHRS and CDR2 YFSETQ. The CDR3 runs to 14 residues. V was clipped by 1 base and J by 7 bases, with 14 bases between them. This CDR3 reads CASSLQAQGNEAFF. CDR3 DNA sequence: TGCGCCAGCAGCTTGCAGGCACAAGGGAATGAAGCTTTCTTT.

Concerning this clone itself: Other DNA sequences in this specimen translate into the identical CDR3. The chain employs TRBV5-1 and TRBJ2-5, with D maybe TRBD1 (6 bases). The CDR3 is made up of 13 amino acids. With 0 bases removed from V and 5 bases from J, the gap between germline ends came to 8 bases. Per germline, CDR1 SGHRS and CDR2 YFSETQ. DNA of the CDR3: TGCGCCAGCAGCTTGGCAGGGGTTGAGACCCAGTACTTC. Protein sequence: CASSLAGVETQYF.

Worth noting for this clone: Other DNA sequences in the sample encode the same CDR3. The V and J genes are TRBV19 and TRBJ2-7; D is unresolved. The V end lost 8 bases, the J end lost 2 bases, and 4 bases lay between the germline ends. This CDR3 is built from 10 residues. CDR1 LNHDA and CDR2 SQIVND come from the germline V gene (reference sequence). The CDR3 region is CASGTYEQYF. CDR3 DNA: TGTGCCAGTGGAACCTACGAGCAGTACTTC.

In its sample, this clone was seen a few times. The chain employs TRBV6-6 and TRBJ2-5, with a tentative D call TRBD1 (6 bases). CDR1 is MNHNY, CDR2 SVGAGI, per germline (reference sequence). The CDR3 spans 12 residues. V was pared by 11 bases and J by 4 bases, with 14 bases between. DNA for the CDR3: TGTGCCTCGCAACAGGGTATAGAGACCCAGTACTTC. Translating gives CASQQGIETQYF.

The gene calls are TRBV5-1 and TRBJ1-2; 7 bases fit TRBD1. Trimming took 4 bases from V and 6 from J; bases not matched to a gene: 6. Germline-derived CDR1 and CDR2 are SGHRS and YFSETQ. The CDR3 is 13 amino acids. The DNA for the CDR3 is TGCGCCAGCAGCGAACAGGGGAGACATGGCTACACCTTC. Translated, it gives CASSEQGRHGYTF.

This clone was seen a few times. The rearrangement uses TRBV7-2 and TRBJ1-1; D unclear. CDR3 size: 14 residues. V lost 2 bases and J 0 bases, leaving 7 bases between the germline ends. Germline V gives CDR1 SGHTA, CDR2 FQGNSA. The CDR3 sequence is CASSLSVVNTEAFF. Written as DNA, the CDR3 is TGTGCCAGCAGCTTATCTGTCGTGAACACTGAAGCTTTCTTT.

This clone has just a few counts. The same CDR3 can be traced to other DNA sequences in this sample. This chain links TRBV5-1 with TRBJ1-1; no definite D call. Trimming stripped 1 base from V and 1 base from J, with 5 bases between. This CDR3 is 13 amino acids long. Germline V gene lookup returns CDR1 SGHRS and CDR2 YFSETQ. This chain's CDR3 is CASSLSQNTEAFF. The DNA of the CDR3 is TGCGCCAGCAGCTTGTCGCAGAACACTGAAGCTTTCTTT.

The genes are TRBV5-8 and TRBJ1-6; 7 nucleotides match TRBD1. V gave up 0 bases and J gave up 8 bases; unmatched junction bases: 5. CDR1 is SGHTS and CDR2 is YDEGEE in the germline V gene. The CDR3 contains 15 residues. The CDR3 nucleotides are TGTGCCAGCAGCTTGGGACAGGGAGGCGATTCACCCCTCCACTTT. It specifies CASSLGQGGDSPLHF. The full variable domain, in which reference TRBV5-8 and TRBJ1-6 provide the parts outside the CDR3, is EAGVTQSPTHLIKTRGQQATLRCSPISGHTSVYWYQQALGLGLQFLLWYDEGEERNRGNFPPRFSGRQFPNYSSELNVNALELEDSALYLCASSLGQGGDSPLHFGNGTRLTVT.

This clone was observed a single time. The chain combines TRBV5-1 with TRBJ1-4; TRBD1 is a possible D gene (5 bases). There are 14 residues in the CDR3. Germline CDR1 and CDR2: SGHRS and YFSETQ. V was pared by 6 bases and J by 8 bases, with 17 bases between. CDR3 coding DNA: TGCGCCAGCACCCCAGGGAAGGCGGGGGAAAAACTGTTTTTT. Protein sequence: CASTPGKAGEKLFF.

This clone was counted a single time. Other DNA variants within this sample encode the same CDR3. This chain uses TRBV2 with TRBJ1-5, with no clear D. Per the germline V gene, CDR1 is SNHLY and CDR2 is FYNNEI. V lost 6 bases and J lost 1, with 4 bases in between. This CDR3 is 12 amino acids long. CDR3 sequence reads: CASSQSNQPQHF. DNA of the CDR3: TGTGCCAGCAGCCAGAGCAATCAGCCCCAGCATTTT.

This chain joins TRBV7-9 and TRBJ2-3; D may match TRBD1 or TRBD2 (5 bases each). Germline V CDR1 and CDR2: SEHNR, FQNEAQ (reference sequence). The CDR3 loop spans 16 amino acids. Trimming removed 4 bases from V and 4 bases from J, with 18 bases in between. The CDR3 reads CASSYPPGLRADTQYF. The CDR3 DNA sequence: TGTGCCAGCAGCTACCCCCCGGGGCTTCGGGCAGATACGCAGTATTTT.